Following are 25 T cell receptor beta chains from one sample sequenced in a study of blood T cells in healthy people across ages. Primed by a sample-barcoded 5' primer and a J-beta primer mix, a second PCR proceeded for about 7 to 11 cycles. TCRdb analysed the 5' RACE reads with MiXCR anew, one entry per CDR3 protein. In the table there are roughly 550,000 distinct CDR3 sequences, 24% of which are singletons. The sample was also reused in another study, on T cells of mothers and their children.

Sequencing was performed on blood. These receptors came from a boy aged 10-17 years in good health.

There are a few counts of this clonotype. V usage is TRBV28 and J usage is TRBJ2-4, with D perhaps TRBD2 (5 bases). V dropped 6 bases and J dropped 3 bases, with 9 bases sitting between them. The CDR3 runs to 13 residues. Looked up from germline, CDR1 is MDHEN and CDR2 is SYDVKM. The CDR3 DNA follows: TGTGCCAGCAGGGAGGAGGACAAAAACATTCAGTACTTC. Encoded protein: CASREEDKNIQYF.

This chain joins TRBV6-2 or TRBV6-3 and TRBJ1-1; D remains ambiguous. From germline, CDR1 is MNHEY and CDR2 SVGEGT. There are 13 residues in the CDR3. Trimming removed 1 base from V and 1 base from J, with 4 bases in between. The CDR3 coding sequence is TGTGCCAGCAGTTACTTCCGGAACACTGAAGCTTTCTTT. Its translation is CASSYFRNTEAFF.

This clonotype was counted between two and nine times. This chain's CDR3 is CASSPKRERDNEQFF. In nucleotides, the CDR3 is TGCGCCAGCAGCCCTAAGAGGGAGAGAGACAATGAGCAGTTCTTC. V usage is TRBV4-1 and J usage is TRBJ2-1; TRBD2 might be the D (5 bases). The CDR3 has 15 amino acids. The V gene's germline CDR1 is MGHRA and CDR2 YSYEKL. Trimming stripped 4 bases from V and 5 bases from J, with 15 bases between.

As for this clonotype: Here the CDR3 omits its conserved ending phenylalanine or tryptophan, so a read error is the likely source. CDR3 loop: CALRRGPTEAFS. CDR3 in DNA: TGTGCCCTTCGACGGGGGCCCACTGAAGCTTTCTCT. V is TRBV7-9 and J is TRBJ1-1, with D possibly matching TRBD1 (6 bases). Germline V lookup: CDR1 SEHNR, CDR2 FQNEAQ (reference sequence). The CDR3 contains 12 residues. The V gene lost 11 bases and the J gene lost 4 bases, with 14 bases spanning the gap.

J is TRBJ2-5 and V is TRBV3-1; TRBD1 is a possible D gene (7 bases). Germline CDR1 LGHDT, CDR2 YNNKEL (reference sequence). The CDR3 loop spans 16 amino acids. V was pared by 0 bases and J by 1 base, with 12 bases between. The CDR3 nucleotides are TGTGCCAGCAGCCAAGAAACAGGGGACTTCCAAGAGACCCAGTACTTC. Protein sequence: CASSQETGDFQETQYF.

This clonotype was detected a few times. The chain has TRBV4-3 and TRBJ2-3; D uncertain. Trimming shortened V by 0 bases and J by 7 bases, and 5 bases separated the two germline ends. This CDR3 has 12 amino acids. CDR1 and CDR2 (germline): LGHNA, YSLEER. The CDR3 nucleotides read TGCGCCAGCAGCCAAGATAAGTATACGCAGTATTTT. This translates into CASSQDKYTQYF.

The rearrangement joins TRBV12-3 or TRBV12-4 to TRBJ2-1; tentatively, D is TRBD2 (5 bases). Trimming took 3 bases from V and 9 from J, leaving 6 bases between them. The CDR3 runs 11 residues. The CDR3 reads CASSFRGEQFF. The CDR3 region has the DNA TGTGCCAGCAGTTTCCGGGGTGAGCAGTTCTTC.

A few counts support this clonotype. The V call is TRBV18, the J call TRBJ1-6; 9 positions match TRBD1. The CDR3 sequence is 22 residues long. V trimming: 0 bases; J trimming: 5 bases; junction bases outside the gene matches: 20. Germline V lookup: CDR1 KGHSH, CDR2 LQKENI. The CDR3 sequence is CASSPPVSGTGMTRWHNSPLHF. The DNA of the CDR3 is TGTGCCAGCTCACCACCTGTCTCCGGGACAGGGATGACACGGTGGCATAATTCACCCCTCCACTTT.

This clonotype appeared many times. This chain joins TRBV4-3 and TRBJ2-1; 12 positions agree with TRBD2. The trim removed 1 base at V and 4 bases at J, leaving 2 bases unmatched. The CDR3 covers 16 residues. CDR1 LGHNA and CDR2 YSLEER come from the germline V gene. The CDR3 region is CASSQGTSGDYNEQFF. The CDR3 DNA reads TGCGCCAGCAGCCAAGGGACTAGCGGGGATTACAATGAGCAGTTCTTC.

The rearrangement uses TRBV4-2 and TRBJ2-1, with TRBD2 identical over 8 bases. The germline V gene encodes CDR1 LGHNA and CDR2 YNFKEQ. CDR3 length equals 17 residues. With V trimmed by 2 bases and J by 5 bases, 11 bases remained unmatched. The CDR3 region is CASSQSGGGTFHNEQFF. CDR3 sequence (DNA): TGTGCCAGCAGCCAATCCGGCGGGGGGACCTTTCACAATGAGCAGTTCTTC.

This clonotype has a handful of counts. The chain uses TRBV4-3 and TRBJ2-1; no firm D call. V lost 4 bases to trimming and J lost 3 bases, with 7 bases between them. Per germline, CDR1 LGHNA and CDR2 YSLEER. The CDR3 has 13 amino acids. CDR3 sequence: CASSPDIYNEQFF. The CDR3 DNA reads TGCGCCAGCAGCCCAGACATCTACAATGAGCAGTTCTTC.

This clonotype was seen a handful of times. The chain employs TRBV29-1 and TRBJ2-5, with D possibly being TRBD1 (5 bases). The DNA end is a closer match to TRBJ2-7, so the J assignment may be wrong. The CDR3 is made up of 13 amino acids. Germline CDR1 is SQVTM and CDR2 is ANQGSEA. The CDR3 here is CSVDQGKFSEQYF. CDR3 nucleotide sequence: TGCAGCGTTGATCAGGGAAAATTTTCCGAGCAGTACTTC.

The rearrangement joins TRBV28 to TRBJ1-2, with D hard to call. CDR3 length equals 13 residues. V was pared by 10 bases and J by 10 bases, with 22 bases between. Germline V CDR1 and CDR2: MDHEN, SYDVKM. The CDR3 reads CAITRSPIRSYTF. DNA for the CDR3: TGTGCCATCACCCGGAGCCCTATAAGATCCTACACCTTC.

This clonotype has just a few counts. The V call is TRBV2, the J call TRBJ1-2; 12 nucleotides agree with TRBD1. Germline CDR1 SNHLY, CDR2 FYNNEI. V gave up 6 bases and J gave up 4 bases; unmatched junction bases: 3. The CDR3 loop spans 14 amino acids. DNA for the CDR3: TGTGCCAGCAGGGGACAGGGGGCAGGCTATGGCTACACCTTC. Protein: CASRGQGAGYGYTF.

This chain joins TRBV28 and TRBJ2-1; 9 positions match TRBD1. V lost 6 bases to trimming and J lost 4 bases; unmatched junction nucleotides: 7. The CDR3 sequence is 15 residues long. Germline V gene lookup returns CDR1 MDHEN and CDR2 SYDVKM. In nucleotides, the CDR3 is TGTGCCAGCAGCGGGACAGGGATGGGATACAATGAGCAGTTCTTC. It codes for CASSGTGMGYNEQFF. Combining the CDR3 with reference TRBV28 and TRBJ2-1 gives the whole variable domain DVKVTQSSRYLVKRTGEKVFLECVQDMDHENMFWYRQDPGLGLRLIYFSYDVKMKEKGDIPEGYSVSREKKERFSLILESASTNQTSMYLCASSGTGMGYNEQFFGPGTRLTVL.

The chain has TRBV30 and TRBJ2-2; 8 bases are shared with TRBD1. The CDR3 runs to 15 residues. V lost 1 base, J lost 1 base, and 2 bases stayed unmatched. The germline V gene has CDR1 GTSNPN and CDR2 SVGIG (reference sequence). The CDR3 sequence is CAWSGQGLNTGELFF. Written as DNA, the CDR3 is TGTGCCTGGAGTGGACAGGGGTTGAACACCGGGGAGCTGTTTTTT. Full variable domain (outside the CDR3, taken from reference TRBV30 and TRBJ2-2): SQTIHQWPATLVQPVGSPLSLECTVEGTSNPNLYWYRQAAGRGLQLLFYSVGIGQISSEVPQNLSASRPQDRQFILSSKKLLLSDSGFYLCAWSGQGLNTGELFFGEGSRLTVL.

The rearrangement uses TRBV29-1 and TRBJ1-2; no firm D call. Germline CDR1 reads SQVTM; CDR2 reads ANQGSEA. Trimming took off 4 bases at V and 3 bases at J, with 6 bases between the two ends. The CDR3 is 11 amino acids. CDR3 nucleotides: TGCAGCGTTGTATGGGACTATGGCTACACCTTC. This sequence encodes CSVVWDYGYTF.

This sequence joins TRBV28 and TRBJ2-5; 10 nucleotides agree with TRBD1. Germline CDR1 and CDR2: MDHEN and SYDVKM. J was trimmed by 7 bases and V by 2 bases; bases with no gene match: 4. The CDR3 length is 14 residues. The CDR3 nucleotides read TGTGCCAGCAGTTTAGGGACAGGGGTTGGGACCCAGTACTTC. Encoded protein: CASSLGTGVGTQYF.

This clonotype has more than one count but fewer than ten. The chain couples TRBV4-2 to TRBJ2-5; 11 bases match TRBD2. The CDR3 length is 17 residues. In germline, CDR1 is LGHNA, CDR2 YNFKEQ. Trimming cost V 0 bases and J 5 bases; bases outside gene matches: 8. The CDR3 loop reads CASSQDGLAGGGETQYF. CDR3 bases: TGTGCCAGCAGCCAAGACGGGCTAGCGGGAGGTGGTGAGACCCAGTACTTC.

This clonotype was found a few times. The chain couples TRBV7-2 to TRBJ2-5, with 16 bases fitting TRBD2. The length of the CDR3 is 14 residues. V lost 6 bases and J lost 9; bases outside the gene matches: 4. The germline CDR1 and CDR2 sequences are SGHTA and FQGNSA. The DNA for the CDR3 is TGTGCCAGCAGGGGACTAGCGGGAGGGAAAGCCCAGTACTTC. Translating gives CASRGLAGGKAQYF.

This clonotype occurred a few times. The chain combines TRBV5-1 with TRBJ2-5; 13 bases are shared with TRBD2. V shed 0 bases and J 1 base; nucleotides not matched to a gene: 6. Germline-derived CDR1 and CDR2 are SGHRS and YFSETQ. CDR3 length equals 18 residues. The CDR3 sequence: CASSLGTSGGRRQETQYF. The CDR3 coding sequence is TGCGCCAGCAGCTTGGGGACTAGCGGGGGCCGCCGCCAAGAGACCCAGTACTTC.

The gene calls are TRBV5-4 and TRBJ2-2; D is possibly TRBD2 (6 bases). Germline loops: CDR1 SGHNT, CDR2 YYREEE (reference sequence). The CDR3 contains 15 residues. V shed 4 bases and J shed 5 bases, with 15 bases lying between them. CDR3 nucleotide sequence: TGTGCCAGCAGCGCCCCTATCGGGGGTACCGGGGAGCTGTTTTTT. As protein: CASSAPIGGTGELFF. The entire variable domain, with the rest obtained from reference TRBV5-4 and TRBJ2-2, is as follows: ETGVTQSPTHLIKTRGQQVTLRCSSQSGHNTVSWYQQALGQGPQFIFQYYREEENGRGNFPPRFSGLQFPNYSSELNVNALELDDSALYLCASSAPIGGTGELFFGEGSRLTVL.

The rearrangement links TRBV12-3 or TRBV12-4 to TRBJ1-2, with D uncertain. This CDR3 contains 13 residues. V was clipped by 6 bases and J by 10 bases, with 18 bases between them. The chain's CDR3 is CASSYTVGWDYTF. CDR3 coding DNA: TGTGCCAGCAGCTATACGGTGGGGTGGGACTACACCTTC.

The chain links TRBV20-1 to TRBJ1-2; 9 bases agree with TRBD1. With 1 base clipped from V and 0 bases from J, the junction kept 3 bases outside the gene matches. CDR1 is DFQATT, CDR2 SNEGSKA, per germline (reference sequence). The CDR3 extends over 15 amino acids. The CDR3 sequence is CSARAGTGTNYGYTF. The CDR3 DNA reads TGCAGTGCTAGAGCGGGGACAGGGACTAACTATGGCTACACCTTC.

Only a few counts were recorded for this clonotype. CDR3 sequence (DNA): TGCGCCAGCAGCTCACCTTTAAATAGCGGGGGGGTTCGCACAGATACGCAGTATTTT. Amino acids: CASSSPLNSGGVRTDTQYF. The chain carries TRBV5-1 and TRBJ2-3; TRBD2 matches 11 bases. V shed 3 bases, J shed 1 base, and the junction held 13 bases outside the gene matches. The germline V gene has CDR1 SGHRS and CDR2 YFSETQ. The CDR3 has 19 amino acids.